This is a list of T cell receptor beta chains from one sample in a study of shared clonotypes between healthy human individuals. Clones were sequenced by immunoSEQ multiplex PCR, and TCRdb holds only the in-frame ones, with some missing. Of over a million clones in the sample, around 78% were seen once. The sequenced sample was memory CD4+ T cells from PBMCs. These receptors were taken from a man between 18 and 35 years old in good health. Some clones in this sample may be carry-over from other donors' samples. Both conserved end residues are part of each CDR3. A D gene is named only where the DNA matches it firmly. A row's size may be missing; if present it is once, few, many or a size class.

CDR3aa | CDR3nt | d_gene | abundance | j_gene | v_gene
CASSSQGDAEAFF | TGTGCCAGCAGCTCACAGGGAGACGCTGAAGCTTTCTTT | - | - | TRBJ1-1 | TRBV6-1
CASSLDRTGWLNTDTQYF | TGTGCCAGCAGCTTGGACCGGACAGGTTGGCTTAACACAGATACGCAGTATTTT | TRBD1 | many | TRBJ2-3 | TRBV5-6
CASSPIQGYSYGYTF | TGCGCCAGCAGCCCCATACAGGGGTACAGCTATGGCTACACCTTC | TRBD1 | - | TRBJ1-2 | TRBV4-1
CASSFIYRANEKLFF | TGTGCCAGCAGTTTCATTTACAGGGCTAATGAAAAACTGTTTTTT | - | - | TRBJ1-4 | TRBV27
CASSFVRADTQYF | TGTGCCAGCAGCTTTGTCCGGGCAGATACGCAGTATTTT | - | - | TRBJ2-3 | TRBV7-9
CASSSSTGGYSNQPQHF | TGTGCCAGCAGTTCCTCGACGGGAGGTTATAGCAATCAGCCCCAGCATTTT | - | - | TRBJ1-5 | TRBV28
CASSLMGTGAPDTQYF | TGTGCCAGCAGCTTAATGGGGACAGGGGCACCAGATACGCAGTATTTT | TRBD1 | - | TRBJ2-3 | TRBV7-3
CASSFRRASYNEQFF | TGTGCCAGCAGCTTCCGAAGGGCCTCCTACAATGAGCAGTTCTTC | - | - | TRBJ2-1 | TRBV13
CASSLRRTTSGTDTQYF | TGTGCCAGCAGCCTACGACGAACTACCTCTGGCACAGATACGCAGTATTTT | - | few | TRBJ2-3 | TRBV14
CASSINAAPTRDF | TGTGCCAGTAGTATAAACGCAGCCCCAACGAGGGACTTC | - | - | TRBJ1-2 | TRBV19
CASQGQNNMNTEAFF | TGCGCCAGCCAAGGGCAGAATAACATGAACACTGAAGCTTTCTTT | - | many | TRBJ1-1 | TRBV10-2
CASSTSGQGFNQPQHF | TGTGCCAGCAGCACGTCGGGACAGGGGTTCAATCAGCCCCAGCATTTT | TRBD1 | - | TRBJ1-5 | TRBV7-2
CGSSHVGKPQHF | TGTGGCAGCAGCCACGTTGGGAAGCCCCAGCATTTT | - | - | TRBJ1-5 | TRBV11-3
CASSEVFGTSYNEQFF | TGTGCCAGCAGTGAAGTCTTCGGGACCTCCTACAATGAGCAGTTCTTC | - | - | TRBJ2-1 | TRBV6-1
CASSLWSGGAQETQYF | TGTGCCAGCAGTTTATGGTCAGGGGGCGCCCAAGAGACCCAGTACTTC | TRBD1 | - | TRBJ2-5 | TRBV28
CASSAEPGRAYEQYF | TGTGCCAGCAGCGCCGAGCCCGGGAGGGCCTACGAGCAGTACTTC | TRBD2 | once | TRBJ2-7 | TRBV9
CASSPQRGETQYF | TGTGCCAGCTCACCTCAACGAGGGGAGACCCAGTACTTC | - | - | TRBJ2-5 | TRBV18
CASSLDGIQTGELFF | TGTGCCAGCAGCTTAGATGGAATACAAACCGGGGAGCTGTTTTTT | - | once | TRBJ2-2 | TRBV7-7
CASSLPSGTYEQYF | TGTGCCAGCAGCTTACCTAGCGGGACCTACGAGCAGTACTTC | TRBD2 | few | TRBJ2-7 | TRBV7-2
CASSGAYGYTF | TGTGCCAGCAGTGGGGCCTATGGCTACACCTTC | - | few | TRBJ1-2 | TRBV2
CASSLNTGGVDTQYF | TGTGCCAGCAGCTTAAATACCGGAGGGGTAGATACGCAGTATTTT | - | - | TRBJ2-3 | TRBV28
CASSLRQGTNEKLFF | TGTGCCAGCAGCTTACGACAGGGAACTAATGAAAAACTGTTTTTT | TRBD1 | - | TRBJ1-4 | TRBV7-6
CASSEGASTDTQYF | TGCGCCAGCAGCGAGGGCGCGAGCACAGATACGCAGTATTTT | - | - | TRBJ2-3 | TRBV5-1
CASSSSDLRPMNTEAFF | TGTGCCAGCAGTTCTTCCGACCTACGTCCGATGAACACTGAAGCTTTCTTT | - | - | TRBJ1-1 | TRBV27
CASSYLAKEQYF | TGTGCCAGCAGTTACTTAGCCAAAGAGCAGTACTTC | - | - | TRBJ2-7 | TRBV6-6
CAISGGTGPYEQYF | TGTGCCATCAGTGGAGGGACAGGGCCCTACGAGCAGTACTTC | TRBD1 | - | TRBJ2-7 | TRBV10-3
CASSPDRGRTGQETQYF | TGTGCCAGCAGCCCCGACAGGGGGCGGACAGGGCAAGAGACCCAGTACTTC | TRBD1 | once | TRBJ2-5 | TRBV7-2
CASSVNRVTGELFF | TGTGCCAGCAGTGTGAACAGGGTAACCGGGGAGCTGTTTTTT | - | - | TRBJ2-2 | TRBV6-4
CAIETGGPPDTQYF | TGTGCCATTGAGACAGGGGGTCCGCCAGATACGCAGTATTTT | - | - | TRBJ2-3 | TRBV21-1
CASSVSRQETQYF | TGTGCCAGCAGCGTAAGCCGGCAAGAGACCCAGTACTTC | - | - | TRBJ2-5 | TRBV9
CASSPWGEVGELFF | TGTGCCAGCAGCCCTTGGGGTGAGGTCGGGGAGCTGTTTTTT | - | - | TRBJ2-2 | TRBV6-5
CASSLGSDNEQFF | TGTGCCAGCAGCTTAGGGTCGGACAATGAGCAGTTCTTC | - | few | TRBJ2-1 | TRBV7-3
CASSFPLGARETQYF | TGTGCCAGCAGTTTCCCCCTTGGGGCGAGGGAGACCCAGTACTTC | - | - | TRBJ2-5 | TRBV28
CASSQKQGGVSPLHF | TGTGCCAGCAGTCAGAAACAGGGGGGAGTTTCACCCCTCCACTTT | TRBD1 | - | TRBJ1-6 | TRBV6-5
CASSRQGGSVGNTEAFF | TGTGCCAGCAGCCGACAGGGTGGAAGTGTGGGGAACACTGAAGCTTTCTTT | TRBD1 | - | TRBJ1-1 | TRBV5-6
CASSLGTAGNTIYF | TGTGCCAGCAGCCTCGGGACAGCCGGAAACACCATATATTTT | TRBD1 | few | TRBJ1-3 | TRBV9
CASSFYGQGQGTQYF | TGTGCCAGCAGCTTTTACGGACAGGGGCAAGGGACCCAGTACTTC | TRBD1 | - | TRBJ2-5 | TRBV11-2
CAIRGENSNQPQHF | TGTGCTATCCGGGGGGAAAATAGCAATCAGCCCCAGCATTTT | - | - | TRBJ1-5 | TRBV28
CASRPGQTYNEQFF | TGTGCCAGCAGGCCGGGACAGACCTACAATGAGCAGTTCTTC | TRBD1 | - | TRBJ2-1 | TRBV27
CASSSPPSSTDTQYF | TGTGCCAGCAGCTCCCCCCCAAGTAGCACAGATACGCAGTATTTT | - | - | TRBJ2-3 | TRBV5-6
CATSRVWTGYGGYTF | TGTGCCACCAGCAGAGTGTGGACAGGGTACGGTGGCTACACCTTC | TRBD1 | - | TRBJ1-2 | TRBV15